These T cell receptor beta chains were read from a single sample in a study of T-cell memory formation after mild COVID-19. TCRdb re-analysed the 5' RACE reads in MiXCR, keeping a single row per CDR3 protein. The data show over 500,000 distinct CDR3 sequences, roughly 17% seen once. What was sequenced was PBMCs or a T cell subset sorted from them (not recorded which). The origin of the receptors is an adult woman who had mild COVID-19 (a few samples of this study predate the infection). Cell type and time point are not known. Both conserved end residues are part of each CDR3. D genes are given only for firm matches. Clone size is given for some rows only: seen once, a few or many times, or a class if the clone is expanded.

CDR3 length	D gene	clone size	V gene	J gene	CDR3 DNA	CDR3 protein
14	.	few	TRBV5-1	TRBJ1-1	TGCGCCAGCAGCTTGCCGGGACAGAACACTGAAGCTTTCTTT	CASSLPGQNTEAFF
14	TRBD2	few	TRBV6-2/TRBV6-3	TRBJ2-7	TGTGCCAGCACCGACTCTGGGACTAGCTACGAGCAGTACTTC	CASTDSGTSYEQYF
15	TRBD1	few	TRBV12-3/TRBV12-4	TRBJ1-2	TGTGCCAGCAGAGTACCCGGGACAGGCGCATATGGCTACACCTTC	CASRVPGTGAYGYTF
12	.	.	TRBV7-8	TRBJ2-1	TGTGCCAGCAGCTTAAGTGGCCCGCGGGAGTTCTTC	CASSLSGPREFF
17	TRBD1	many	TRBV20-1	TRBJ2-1	TGCAGTGCGCCCGTTCTGTTTAGGACAGGCCTCTACAATGAGCAGTTCTTC	CSAPVLFRTGLYNEQFF
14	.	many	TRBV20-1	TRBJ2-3	TGCAGTGCTAGACCCCGTGGGAAGGCAGATACGCAGTATTTT	CSARPRGKADTQYF
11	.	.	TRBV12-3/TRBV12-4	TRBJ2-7	TGTGCCAGCAGCCACATGGGCGAGCAGTACTTC	CASSHMGEQYF
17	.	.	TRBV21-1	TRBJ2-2	TGTGCCAGCAGCAAAGGAAACCCCTTCAGGGACACCGGGGAGCTGTTTTTT	CASSKGNPFRDTGELFF
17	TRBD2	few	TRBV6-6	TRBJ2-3	TGTGCCAGCAGTTCCCCATATCAGCGGGAGGGACTAGATACGCAGTATTTT	CASSSPYQREGLDTQYF
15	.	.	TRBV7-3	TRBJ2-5	TGTGCCAGCAGCTTATTTGGCACAGCTCAAGAGACCCAGTACTTC	CASSLFGTAQETQYF
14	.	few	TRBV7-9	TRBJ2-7	TGTGCCAGCAGCATCCGGGACGGTAACTACGAGCAGTACTTC	CASSIRDGNYEQYF
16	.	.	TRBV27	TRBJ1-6	TGTGCCAGCTGCCCCACCCAGGACCCATATAGCTCACCCCTCCACTTT	CASCPTQDPYSSPLHF
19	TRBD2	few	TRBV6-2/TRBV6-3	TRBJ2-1	TGTGCCAGCAGTTACGAGTCTAGCGGGGGCCCTCTCTCCTACAATGAGCAGTTCTTC	CASSYESSGGPLSYNEQFF
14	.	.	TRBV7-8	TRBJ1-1	TGTGCCAGCAGCGAGACAGAATCGAACACTGAAGCTTTCTTT	CASSETESNTEAFF